The present T cell receptor (beta chain) was sequenced within a study of blood T cell repertoires in COVID-19. Study-wide background: T cells, B-cell-depleted T cells, or PBMCs provided the cDNA or gDNA that served as material.

Germline V gene data show CDR1 as SGHDT and CDR2 as YYEEEE. V lost 0 bases and J 3 bases, leaving 6 bases between the germline ends. The CDR3 runs to 13 residues. Authors' processing steps: Nucleated cell counts were estimated from reference gene primer amplification. Sequencing used immunoSEQ multiplex PCR; TCRdb keeps in-frame clones, though not all of them. Clone size and V and J calls were adopted from that table, with D and trimming inferred from the DNA. There are about 160,000 clones in the sample; over 90% occur only once, and 0.5% to 0.6% lies in the top ten. This chain links TRBV5-6 with TRBJ2-5; no definite D call. The specimen was peripheral blood. The receptor was isolated from a man in his forties or fifties with acute or convalescent COVID-19. The CDR3 coding sequence is TGTGCCAGCAGCTTGGCCAGCGAAGAGACCCAGTACTTC. This sequence encodes CASSLASEETQYF.